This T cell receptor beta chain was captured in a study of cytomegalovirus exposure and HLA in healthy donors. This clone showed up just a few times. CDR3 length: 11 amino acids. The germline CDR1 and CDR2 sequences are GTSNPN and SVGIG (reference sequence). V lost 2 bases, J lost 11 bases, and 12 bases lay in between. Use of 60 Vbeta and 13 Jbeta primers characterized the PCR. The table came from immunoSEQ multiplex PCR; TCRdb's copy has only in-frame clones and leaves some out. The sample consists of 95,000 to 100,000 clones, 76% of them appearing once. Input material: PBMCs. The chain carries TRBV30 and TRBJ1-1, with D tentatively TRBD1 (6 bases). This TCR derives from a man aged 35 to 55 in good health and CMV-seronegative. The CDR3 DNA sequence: TGTGCCTGGAGTAACAGGGCCCGTGCTTTCTTT. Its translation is CAWSNRARAFF.